What follows describes a single TCR beta chain. The junction differs from germline at one of its ends, possibly a read error. The V gene's germline CDR1 is SQVTM and CDR2 ANQGSEA. The CDR3 contains 15 residues. These data belong to a study of beta chain features in type 1 diabetes. Isolated RNA was reverse transcribed in full, so expressed TCRB transcripts were sequenced. Assay: immunoSEQ multiplex PCR; the TCRdb copy retains only in-frame clones and omits some. The table lists around 430,000 clones, 30% of them singletons. The rearrangement uses TRBV29-1 and TRBJ2-1; D possibly corresponds to TRBD2 (5 bases). The sequence came from a man aged 18 to 29 in good health. The sample was naive CD4+ T cells from blood. In DNA form, the CDR3 reads TGCAGCGATGAAAAGATCTCTAGCTCCTACGCTGAGCAGTTCTTC. It codes for CSDEKISSSYAEQFF.